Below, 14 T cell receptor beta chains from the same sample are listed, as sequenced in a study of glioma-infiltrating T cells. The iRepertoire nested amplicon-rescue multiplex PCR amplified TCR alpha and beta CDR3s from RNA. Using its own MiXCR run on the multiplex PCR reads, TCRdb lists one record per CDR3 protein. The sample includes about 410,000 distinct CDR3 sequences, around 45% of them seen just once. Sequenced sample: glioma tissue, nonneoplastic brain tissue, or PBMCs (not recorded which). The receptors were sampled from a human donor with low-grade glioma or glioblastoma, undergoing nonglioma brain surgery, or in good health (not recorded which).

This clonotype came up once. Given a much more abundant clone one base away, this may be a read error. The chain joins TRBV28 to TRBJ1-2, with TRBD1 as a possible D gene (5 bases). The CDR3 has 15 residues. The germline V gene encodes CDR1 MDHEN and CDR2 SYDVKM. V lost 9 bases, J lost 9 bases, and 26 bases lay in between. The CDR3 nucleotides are TGTGCCAGTACAACAGGCTCCCTATCCCTATATAGCTACACCTTC. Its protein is CASTTGSLSLYSYTF.

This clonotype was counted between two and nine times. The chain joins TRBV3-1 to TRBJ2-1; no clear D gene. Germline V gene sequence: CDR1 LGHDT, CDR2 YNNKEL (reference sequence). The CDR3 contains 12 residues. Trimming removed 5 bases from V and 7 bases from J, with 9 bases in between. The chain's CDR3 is CASSFPSNEQFF. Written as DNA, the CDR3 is TGTGCCAGCAGCTTCCCTTCAAATGAGCAGTTCTTC.

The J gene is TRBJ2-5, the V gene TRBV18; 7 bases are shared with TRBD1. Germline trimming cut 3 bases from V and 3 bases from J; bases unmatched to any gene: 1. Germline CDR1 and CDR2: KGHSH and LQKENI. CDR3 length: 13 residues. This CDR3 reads CASSPGQKETQYF. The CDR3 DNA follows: TGTGCCAGCTCACCGGGACAGAAAGAGACCCAGTACTTC.

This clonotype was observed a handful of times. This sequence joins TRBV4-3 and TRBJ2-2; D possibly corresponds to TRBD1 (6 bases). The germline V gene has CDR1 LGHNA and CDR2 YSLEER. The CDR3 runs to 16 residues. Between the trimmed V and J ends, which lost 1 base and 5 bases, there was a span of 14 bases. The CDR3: CASSQASGVDTGELFF. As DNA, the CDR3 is TGCGCCAGCAGCCAAGCCTCAGGGGTTGATACCGGGGAGCTGTTTTTT.

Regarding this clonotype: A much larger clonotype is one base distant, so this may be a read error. CDR3 DNA: TGTGCCAGCAGTCTACCGACTAGCGGGAGTAGTAGTGAGCAGTTCTTC. Translated, it gives CASSLPTSGSSSEQFF. The chain uses TRBV6-2 or TRBV6-3 and TRBJ2-1; 12 nucleotides align to TRBD2. The ends lost 5 bases at V and 9 bases at J; junction bases unmatched: 11. The CDR3 has 16 residues. Per the germline V gene, CDR1 is MNHEY and CDR2 is SVGEGT.

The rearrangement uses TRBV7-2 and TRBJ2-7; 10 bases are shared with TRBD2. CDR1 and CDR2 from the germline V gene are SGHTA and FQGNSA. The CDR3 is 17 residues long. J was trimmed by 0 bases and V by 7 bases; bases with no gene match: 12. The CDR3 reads CASTSDGASGSSYEQYF. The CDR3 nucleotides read TGTGCCAGCACCTCTGACGGTGCTAGCGGGAGCTCCTACGAGCAGTACTTC. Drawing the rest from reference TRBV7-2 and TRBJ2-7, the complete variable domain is GAGVSQSPSNKVTEKGKDVELRCDPISGHTALYWYRQSLGQGLEFLIYFQGNSAPDKSGLPSDRFSAERTGGSVSTLTIQRTQQEDSAVYLCASTSDGASGSSYEQYFGPGTRLTVT.

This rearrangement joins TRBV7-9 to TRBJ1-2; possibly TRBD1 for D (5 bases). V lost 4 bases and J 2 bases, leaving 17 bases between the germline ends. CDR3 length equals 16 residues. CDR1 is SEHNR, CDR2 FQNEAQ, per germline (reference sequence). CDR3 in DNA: TGTGCCAGCAGCTCTCGAACAGGAGCCACCAACTATGGCTACACCTTC. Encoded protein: CASSSRTGATNYGYTF.

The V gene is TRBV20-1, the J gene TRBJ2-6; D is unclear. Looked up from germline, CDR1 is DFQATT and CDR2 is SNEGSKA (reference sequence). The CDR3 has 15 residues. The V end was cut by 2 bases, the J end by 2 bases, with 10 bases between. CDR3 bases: TGCAGTGCTAGATCTAGTATTACTGGGGCCAACGTCCTGACTTTC. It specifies CSARSSITGANVLTF.

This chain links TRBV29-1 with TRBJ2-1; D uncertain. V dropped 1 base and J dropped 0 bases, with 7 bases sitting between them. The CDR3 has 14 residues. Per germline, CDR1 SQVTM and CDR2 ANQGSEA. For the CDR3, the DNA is TGCAGCGTTGAAGGTTACAGCTCCTACAATGAGCAGTTCTTC. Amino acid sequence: CSVEGYSSYNEQFF.

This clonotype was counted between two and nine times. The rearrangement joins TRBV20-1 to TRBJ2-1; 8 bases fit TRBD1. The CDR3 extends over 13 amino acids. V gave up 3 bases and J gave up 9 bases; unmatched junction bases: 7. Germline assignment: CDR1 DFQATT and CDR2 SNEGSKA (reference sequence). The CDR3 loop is CSARADREGEQFF. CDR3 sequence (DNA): TGCAGTGCTAGGGCGGACAGGGAAGGTGAGCAGTTCTTC.

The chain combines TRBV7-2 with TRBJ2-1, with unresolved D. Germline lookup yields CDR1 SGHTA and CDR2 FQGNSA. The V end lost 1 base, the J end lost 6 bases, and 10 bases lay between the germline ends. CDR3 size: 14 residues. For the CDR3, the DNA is TGTGCCAGCAGCTTAGACCTCCACCTCAATGAGCAGTTCTTC. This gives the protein CASSLDLHLNEQFF.

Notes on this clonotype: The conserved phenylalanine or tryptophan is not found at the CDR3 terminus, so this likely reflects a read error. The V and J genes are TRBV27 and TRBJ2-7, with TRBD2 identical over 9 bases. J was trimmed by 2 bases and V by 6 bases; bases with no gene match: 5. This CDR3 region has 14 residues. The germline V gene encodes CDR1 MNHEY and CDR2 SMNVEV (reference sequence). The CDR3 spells CASSRTSATYEQYL. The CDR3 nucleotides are TGTGCCAGCAGCAGGACTAGCGCTACCTACGAGCAGTACTTA.

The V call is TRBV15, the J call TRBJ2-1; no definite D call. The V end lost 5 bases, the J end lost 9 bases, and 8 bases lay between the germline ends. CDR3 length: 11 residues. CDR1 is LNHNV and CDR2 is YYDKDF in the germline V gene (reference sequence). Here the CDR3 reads CATSQVGEQFF. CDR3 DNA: TGTGCCACCAGCCAGGTGGGTGAGCAGTTCTTC.

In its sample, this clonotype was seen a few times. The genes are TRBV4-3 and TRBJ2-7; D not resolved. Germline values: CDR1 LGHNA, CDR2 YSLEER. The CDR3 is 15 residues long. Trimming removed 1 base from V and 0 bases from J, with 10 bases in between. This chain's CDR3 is CASSQVSASSYEQYF. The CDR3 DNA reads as TGCGCCAGCAGCCAAGTTTCGGCCAGCTCCTACGAGCAGTACTTC.